One TCR beta chain is described in this entry. The antigen remains undetermined. The germline V and J ends were trimmed by 3 bases and 8 bases, with 15 bases remaining between them. CDR1 and CDR2 (germline): SGDLS, YYNGEE. The CDR3 runs 14 residues. TCRdb ran MiXCR on the 5' RACE reads and lists one entry per CDR3 protein. This repertoire shows around 260,000 distinct CDR3 sequences, 15% to 20% found once; its top ten account for 20% to 25%. This sample was included in a study of T-cell memory formation after mild COVID-19. The wider study: TCR clusters largely stayed donor specific. General study points: The SARS-CoV-2 specificity of second-wave clones reaching peak at day 37 remained unverified.

This chain connects TRBV9 to TRBJ2-1; perhaps TRBD1 as D (8 bases). This clonotype was sampled from a man in his late teens or twenties who had mild COVID-19 (a few samples of this study predate the infection). Cell type and time point are not known. Sample: PBMCs or a T cell subset sorted from them (not recorded which). CDR3 DNA sequence: TGTGCCAGCAGCGGACGACAGGGGAGGGATGAGCAGTTCTTC. Its protein product is CASSGRQGRDEQFF.